This T cell receptor beta chain comes out of a study of cytotoxic CD8 clonotypes in ibrutinib-treated CLL. This clone has a handful of counts. Its antigen is currently unknown. Data came from immunoSEQ multiplex PCR; TCRdb stores just in-frame clones and leaves some out. The sample includes fewer than 75,000 clones, about three quarters of them seen just once. Study-wide findings and caveats: Contraction or stability on treatment characterized the public clonotypes, which were uncommon.

V was trimmed by 4 bases and J by 8 bases, leaving 14 bases between them. Germline V gives CDR1 LNHDA, CDR2 SQIVND (reference sequence). This CDR3 spans 13 amino acids. This sample comprised PBMCs, obtained after 12 months of ibrutinib treatment. The origin of this receptor is a human donor with chronic lymphocytic leukemia. This chain links TRBV19 with TRBJ1-2; D possibly corresponds to TRBD1 (5 bases). CDR3 sequence: CASSTRQSLGYTF. DNA of the CDR3: TGTGCCAGTAGTACTCGACAGAGCTTGGGCTACACCTTC.